A single sample is the source of the 8 T cell receptor beta chains below, sequenced in a study of shared clonotypes between healthy human individuals. Generated by immunoSEQ multiplex PCR, the TCRdb table keeps only in-frame clones and is missing some. The data contain around 500,000 clones, roughly 80% of them singletons. Material: PBMCs. Receptors originate from a woman between 40 and 50 years old in good health. Some clones in this sample may be carry-over from other donors' samples.

V usage is TRBV2 and J usage is TRBJ2-5, with no clear D. The V end lost 8 bases, the J end lost 1 base, and 8 bases lay between the germline ends. The CDR3 extends over 12 amino acids. CDR1 and CDR2 (germline): SNHLY, FYNNEI. The CDR3 DNA reads as TGTGCCAGCGGGCCCTTCCAAGAGACCCAGTACTTC. Its protein product is CASGPFQETQYF. The entire variable domain, with the rest obtained from reference TRBV2 and TRBJ2-5, is as follows: EPEVTQTPSHQVTQMGQEVILRCVPISNHLYFYWYRQILGQKVEFLVSFYNNEISEKSEIFDDQFSVERPDGSNFTLKIRSTKLEDSAMYFCASGPFQETQYFGPGTRLLVL.

The sample holds one count of this clone. CDR3 coding DNA: TGTGCCAGTAGTATCCCGCGACAGGGGACGTCCATTCAGTACTTC. Translating it yields CASSIPRQGTSIQYF. The J gene is TRBJ2-4, the V gene TRBV19; 8 positions agree with TRBD1. Germline CDR1 reads LNHDA; CDR2 reads SQIVND (reference sequence). The CDR3 consists of 15 residues. The junction had 10 bases not matched to a gene; V was cut back by 3 bases and J by 9 bases.

The genes are TRBV6-1 and TRBJ2-4; a weak D match, TRBD1 (7 bases). CDR1 is MNHNS and CDR2 is SASEGT in the germline V gene. This CDR3 has 14 amino acids. Between the trimmed V and J ends, which lost 8 bases and 6 bases, there was a span of 17 bases. The CDR3 loop is CASAPGRDRNIQYF. The CDR3 DNA sequence: TGTGCCAGCGCTCCCGGGCGGGACAGAAACATTCAGTACTTC.

This clone has more than one count but fewer than ten. Other DNA sequences of this sample code for an identical CDR3. The V and J genes are TRBV29-1 and TRBJ2-5; tentatively, D is TRBD1 (5 bases). The DNA end favors TRBJ2-7, so the J call may be wrong. The CDR3 sequence is 12 residues long. Germline CDR1 is SQVTM and CDR2 is ANQGSEA. CDR3 amino acids: CSVGGGSYEQYF. CDR3 bases: TGCAGCGTTGGGGGCGGCTCCTACGAGCAGTACTTC.

The rearrangement links TRBV30 to TRBJ2-5; D is possibly TRBD1 (5 bases). The DNA end lines up better with TRBJ2-7; the J call may be wrong. The CDR3 is 12 amino acids. The V gene's germline CDR1 is GTSNPN and CDR2 SVGIG (reference sequence). As DNA, the CDR3 is TGTGCCTGGAGTGGACAGTTCTACGAGCAGTACTTC. This gives the protein CAWSGQFYEQYF.

CDR3 sequence: CASSPGDRGNTEAFF. CDR3 DNA sequence: TGTGCCAGCAGCCCAGGGGACAGGGGGAACACTGAAGCTTTCTTT. The chain employs TRBV5-4 and TRBJ1-1, with 10 nucleotides matching TRBD1. V was pared by 4 bases and J by 1 base, with 4 bases of the junction left unmatched. The CDR3 consists of 15 residues. Per the germline V gene, CDR1 is SGHNT and CDR2 is YYREEE (reference sequence).

The chain couples TRBV28 to TRBJ2-2; D is unresolved. CDR1 and CDR2 (germline): MDHEN, SYDVKM. CDR3 size: 13 residues. Deletions cut 7 bases from V and 2 bases from J, with 8 bases between. As DNA, the CDR3 is TGTGCCAGCACCCCGTATAACACCGGGGAGCTGTTTTTT. Translating gives CASTPYNTGELFF.

This clone has just a few counts. The V gene is TRBV5-4, the J gene TRBJ2-1; TRBD2 matches at 12 bases. The trim removed 3 bases at V and 7 bases at J, leaving 8 bases unmatched. This CDR3 is built from 16 residues. CDR1 SGHNT and CDR2 YYREEE come from the germline V gene (reference sequence). CDR3 sequence (DNA): TGTGCCAGCAGCTCGAGACTAGCGGGAGCGGGGAATGAGCAGTTCTTC. It specifies CASSSRLAGAGNEQFF.